Below are 4 T cell receptor beta chains sequenced from a single sample in a study of neoadjuvant anti-PD-1 for oral cavity cancer. The assay was immunoSEQ multiplex PCR, and TCRdb's table has in-frame clones only and misses some. Among some 6,700 clones listed, around 72% were seen once. This sample comprised PBMCs, obtained before nivolumab (anti-PD-1) treatment. Receptors were obtained from a person aged 40 to 85 with oral cavity squamous cell carcinoma.

The rearrangement links TRBV19 to TRBJ2-3; 7 bases align to TRBD1. J lost 6 bases, V lost 8 bases, and 11 bases had no gene match. This CDR3 region has 14 residues. The germline V gene has CDR1 LNHDA and CDR2 SQIVND (reference sequence). CDR3 amino acids: CASGMGQWGDTQYF. CDR3 DNA: TGTGCCAGTGGAATGGGACAGTGGGGGGATACGCAGTATTTT. Supplemented by reference TRBV19 and TRBJ2-3, the full variable domain reads DGGITQSPKYLFRKEGQNVTLSCEQNLNHDAMYWYRQDPGQGLRLIYYSQIVNDFQKGDIAEGYSVSREKKESFPLTVTSAQKNPTAFYLCASGMGQWGDTQYFGPGTRLTVL.

This chain links TRBV2 with TRBJ1-6, with a possible D match to TRBD1 (5 bases). CDR1 is SNHLY and CDR2 is FYNNEI in the germline V gene. The CDR3 has 16 amino acids. Trimming cost V 7 bases and J 4 bases, with 17 bases left between them. The DNA of the CDR3 is TGTGCCAGCACGGGCGGGTCAAGGGGATATAATTCACCCCTCCACTTT. Translating it yields CASTGGSRGYNSPLHF.

The CDR3 sequence is CASSVVGQGETQYF. The CDR3 nucleotides read TGTGCCAGCAGCGTAGTAGGGCAGGGAGAGACCCAGTACTTC. This rearrangement joins TRBV9 to TRBJ2-5; a possible D gene is TRBD1 (5 bases). CDR3 size: 14 residues. Per the germline V gene, CDR1 is SGDLS and CDR2 is YYNGEE. Trimming removed 0 bases at V and 4 bases at J, with 10 bases between.

CDR3 in amino acids: CASSQGQMNNSPLHF. The CDR3, as DNA: TGCGCCAGCAGCCAAGGACAGATGAATAATTCACCCCTCCACTTT. The J gene is TRBJ1-6, the V gene TRBV4-1, with D perhaps TRBD1 (5 bases). This CDR3 has 15 amino acids. Between the trimmed V and J ends, which lost 1 base and 5 bases, there was a span of 9 bases. The V gene's germline CDR1 is MGHRA and CDR2 YSYEKL.